This T cell receptor beta chain derives from a study of liver allograft versus peripheral blood T cells. Whole-study context: In transplanted livers, T cell receptor repertoires were compared with those found in the recipients' peripheral blood.

The CDR3 extends over 15 amino acids. Deletions cut 0 bases from V and 0 bases from J, with 6 bases between. The V gene's germline CDR1 is MNHEY and CDR2 SVGAGI. Using its own MiXCR run on the reads, TCRdb lists one record per CDR3 protein. The repertoire consists of roughly 15,000 distinct CDR3 sequences, with more than 20% occurring once and the leading ten covering roughly 5.8%. Overall study results and limits: The authors reported that T cell receptor repertoires inside liver allografts differed from those in peripheral blood.

This clonotype was counted only a few times. Its antigen is as yet unknown. The source is a human patient who had a liver transplant. A share of the T cells may be of graft donor origin. The J gene is TRBJ1-3, the V gene TRBV6-5; no definite D call. The CDR3 sequence is CASSYSGGSGNTIYF. In DNA form, the CDR3 reads TGTGCCAGCAGTTACTCGGGCGGCTCTGGAAACACCATATATTTT.